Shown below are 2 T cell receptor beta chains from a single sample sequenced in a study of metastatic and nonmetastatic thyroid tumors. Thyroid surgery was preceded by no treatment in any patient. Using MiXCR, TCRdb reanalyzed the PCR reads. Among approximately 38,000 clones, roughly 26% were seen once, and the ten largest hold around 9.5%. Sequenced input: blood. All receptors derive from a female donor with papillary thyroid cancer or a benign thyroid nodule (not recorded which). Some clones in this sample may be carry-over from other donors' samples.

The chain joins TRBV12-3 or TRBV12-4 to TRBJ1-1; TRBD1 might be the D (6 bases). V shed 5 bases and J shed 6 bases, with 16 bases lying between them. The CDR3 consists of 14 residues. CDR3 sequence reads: CASSQQIQGAEAFF. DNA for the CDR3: TGTGCCAGCAGTCAACAAATACAGGGCGCTGAAGCTTTCTTT.

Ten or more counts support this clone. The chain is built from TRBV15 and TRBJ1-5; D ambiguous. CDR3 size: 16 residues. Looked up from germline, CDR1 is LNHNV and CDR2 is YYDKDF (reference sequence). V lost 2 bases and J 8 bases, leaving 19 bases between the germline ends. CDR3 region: CATSRPQGGQKEPQHF. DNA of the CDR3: TGTGCCACCAGCAGACCCCAAGGAGGGCAGAAGGAGCCCCAGCATTTT. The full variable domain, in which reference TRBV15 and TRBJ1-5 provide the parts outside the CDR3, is DAMVIQNPRYQVTQFGKPVTLSCSQTLNHNVMYWYQQKSSQAPKLLFHYYDKDFNNEADTPDNFQSRRPNTSFCFLDIRSPGLGDTAMYLCATSRPQGGQKEPQHFGDGTRLSIL.